Sequencing of this T cell receptor beta chain was carried out in a study of vaccination effects on CD4 cells after COVID-19. Study-level findings and limits: After vaccination of healthy people, only 1 of 255 vaccine-induced clones cross-reacted with common cold coronaviruses.

Sequencing was performed with immunoSEQ multiplex PCR; in TCRdb, only in-frame clones are kept and a portion is missing. The sample includes 50,000 or so clones, 75% to 90% of them seen just once. Concerning this clone: The antigen remains unidentified.

After expansion with viral peptide pools in the ViraFEST assay, antigen-specific CD4+ T cells were sequenced. Following culture for about ten days, CD4+ T cells were isolated. Recipients of the vaccine had no prior SARS-CoV-2 infection and negative nucleocapsid antibodies. Peptides at 10 ug/ml and IL-2 at around 9.3 IU/ml were added to a few million PBMC per well. Both day 3 and day 7 saw half the medium replaced with IL-2 medium. The CDR3 is 17 residues long. Trimming removed 4 bases from V and 1 base from J; junction bases left unmatched: 9. Germline loops: CDR1 SGHRS, CDR2 YFSETQ. Sequences were derived from CD4+ T cells from PBMCs cultured with HCoV-229E spike peptides, sampled before COVID-19 vaccination. The clonotype originates from a human donor who received a COVID-19 vaccine. The V call is TRBV5-1, the J call TRBJ1-1; the match to TRBD1 covers 11 bases. The CDR3, as DNA: TGCGCCAGCAGCAGAGGGGACAGGGGGATCTCGAACACTGAAGCTTTCTTT. The encoded protein is CASSRGDRGISNTEAFF.